This T cell receptor beta chain is from a study of blood T cell repertoires in COVID-19. The sample holds a few counts of this clone. In the original analysis: Estimates of nucleated cell counts were drawn from the amplification of reference gene primers. This table comes from immunoSEQ multiplex PCR, and its TCRdb copy is limited to in-frame clones, with some not included. V and J calls and clone size come straight from that table; D and trimming were deduced from the DNA. Seen here are about 97,000 clones, approximately 84% observed once, and the top ten hold 9.5% to 10%. Germline CDR1 is SGHTA and CDR2 is FQGNSA. After removal of 2 bases from V and 2 bases from J, the junction contained 3 bases not matched to a gene. CDR3 length equals 14 residues.

This TCR came from a man in his forties with active or convalescent COVID-19. The rearrangement joins TRBV7-2 to TRBJ2-7; TRBD1 agrees at 7 bases. The sequencing sample was made of peripheral blood. CDR3 sequence: CASSLMDRTYEQYF. DNA for the CDR3: TGTGCCAGCAGCTTAATGGACAGGACCTACGAGCAGTACTTC.